This TCR beta chain emerged from a study of response to subunit inactivated influenza vaccine. Whole-study findings and limits: Researchers suggested that each seasonal influenza vaccination recruits few new T cells.

A single record per CDR3 protein comes from TCRdb applying MiXCR to the RT-PCR reads. The table lists roughly 150,000 distinct CDR3 sequences, 9.5% to 13% of them singletons, with around 11% in the top ten. J was trimmed by 4 bases and V by 4 bases; bases with no gene match: 9. Germline V gene sequence: CDR1 KGHDR, CDR2 SFDVKD. CDR3 length: 16 residues. At least ten counts were recorded for this clonotype. Its antigen is still unknown. Sequenced here: non-naive T cells sorted from PBMCs, sampled about 40 days after vaccination. The origin of this receptor is a man aged 50-59 years who received an inactivated influenza vaccine. The genes are TRBV24-1 and TRBJ2-3; 8 nucleotides align to TRBD2. Here the CDR3 reads CATSDLRSGRADTQYF. The CDR3 nucleotides are TGTGCCACCAGTGACCTACGGAGCGGGAGAGCAGATACGCAGTATTTT.